The T cell receptor (beta chain) described here comes from a study of blood T cells in healthy people across ages. As to this clonotype: Its target is unknown.

A sample-barcoded 5' primer and a J-beta primer mix were used in a second PCR of about 6 to 11 cycles. Using its own MiXCR run on the 5' RACE reads, TCRdb lists one record per CDR3 protein. The sample lists roughly 800,000 distinct CDR3 sequences; roughly 64% were seen once. PBMCs were isolated at a quantity of at least 7 million per sample. This CDR3 is built from 15 residues. The germline CDR1 and CDR2 sequences are SEHNR and FQNEAQ (reference sequence). V lost 2 bases to trimming and J lost 0 bases, with 8 bases between them. Notes on the study in general: Naive T cell percentage by flow cytometry tracked strongly with beta diversity.

The chain joins TRBV7-9 to TRBJ1-3; D is possibly TRBD1 (5 bases). The source material was blood. This clonotype originated in a man between 25 and 39 years old in good health. In DNA form, the CDR3 reads TGTGCCAGCAGCTTACGACAGAGCTCTGGAAACACCATATATTTT. It translates to CASSLRQSSGNTIYF.